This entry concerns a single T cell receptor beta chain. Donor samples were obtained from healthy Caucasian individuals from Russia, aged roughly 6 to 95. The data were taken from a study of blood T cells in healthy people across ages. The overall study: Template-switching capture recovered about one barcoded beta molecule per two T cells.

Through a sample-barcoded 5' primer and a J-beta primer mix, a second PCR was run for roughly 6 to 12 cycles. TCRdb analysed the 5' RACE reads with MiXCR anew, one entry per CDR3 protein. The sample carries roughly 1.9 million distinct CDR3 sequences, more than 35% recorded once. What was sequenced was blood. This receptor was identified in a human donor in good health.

The CDR3 sequence is CAISLDRNQPQHF. In nucleotides, the CDR3 is TGTGCCATCAGTTTGGACAGAAATCAGCCCCAGCATTTT. The chain couples TRBV10-3 to TRBJ1-5; a possible D gene is TRBD1 (6 bases). The CDR3 runs 13 residues. Trimming removed 5 bases from V and 4 bases from J, with 9 bases in between. In germline, CDR1 is ENHRY, CDR2 SYGVKD.